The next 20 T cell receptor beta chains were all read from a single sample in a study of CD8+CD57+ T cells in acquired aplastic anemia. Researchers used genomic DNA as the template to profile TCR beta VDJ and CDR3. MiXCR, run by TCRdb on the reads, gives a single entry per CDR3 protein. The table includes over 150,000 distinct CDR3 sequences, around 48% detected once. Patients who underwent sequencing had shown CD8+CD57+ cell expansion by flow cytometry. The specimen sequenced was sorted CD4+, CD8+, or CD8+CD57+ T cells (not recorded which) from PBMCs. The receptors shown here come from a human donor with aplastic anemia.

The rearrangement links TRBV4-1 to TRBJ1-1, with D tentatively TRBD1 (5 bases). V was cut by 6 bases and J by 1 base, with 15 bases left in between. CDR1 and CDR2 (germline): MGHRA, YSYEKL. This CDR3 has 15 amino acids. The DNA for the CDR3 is TGCGCCAGCAGAGCGGGGCCGGAGGGGAACACTGAAGCTTTCTTT. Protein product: CASRAGPEGNTEAFF.

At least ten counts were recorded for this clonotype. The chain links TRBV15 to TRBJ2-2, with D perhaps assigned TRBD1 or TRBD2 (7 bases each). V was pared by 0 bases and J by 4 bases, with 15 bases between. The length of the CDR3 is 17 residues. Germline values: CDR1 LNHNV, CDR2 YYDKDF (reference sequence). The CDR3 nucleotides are TGTGCCACCAGCAGAGATCAGGGGGGGTTAAGCACCGGGGAGCTGTTTTTT. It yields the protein CATSRDQGGLSTGELFF.

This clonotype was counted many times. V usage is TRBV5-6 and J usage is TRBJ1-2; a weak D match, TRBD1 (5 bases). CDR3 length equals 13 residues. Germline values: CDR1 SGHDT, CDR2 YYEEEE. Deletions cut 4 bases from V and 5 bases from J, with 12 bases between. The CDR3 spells CASSAGQGYGYTF. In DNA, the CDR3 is TGTGCCAGCAGCGCGGGTCAGGGATATGGCTACACCTTC.

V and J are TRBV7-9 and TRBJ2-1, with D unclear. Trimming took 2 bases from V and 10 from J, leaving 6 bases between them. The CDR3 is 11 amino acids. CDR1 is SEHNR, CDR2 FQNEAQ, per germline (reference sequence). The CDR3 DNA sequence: TGTGCCAGCAGCTTATCAACCGAGCAGTTCTTC. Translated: CASSLSTEQFF.

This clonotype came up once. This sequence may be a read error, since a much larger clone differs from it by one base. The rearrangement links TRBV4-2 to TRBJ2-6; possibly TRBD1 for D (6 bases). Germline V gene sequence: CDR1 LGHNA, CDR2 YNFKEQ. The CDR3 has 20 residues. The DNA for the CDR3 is TGTGCCAGCAGCCGCCCAGATCCAGGGGACCCCCTCTCTGGGGCCAACGCCCTGACTTTC. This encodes CASSRPDPGDPLSGANALTF.

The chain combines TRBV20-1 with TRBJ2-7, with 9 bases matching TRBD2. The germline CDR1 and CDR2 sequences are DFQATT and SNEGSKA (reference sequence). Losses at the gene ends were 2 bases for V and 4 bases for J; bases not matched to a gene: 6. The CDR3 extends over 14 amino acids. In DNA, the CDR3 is TGCAGTGCTAGATACATTAGCGGGGGTTACGAGCAGTACTTC. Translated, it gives CSARYISGGYEQYF.

The CDR3 is CASSQPGTSGSNEQFF. The CDR3 DNA follows: TGCGCCAGCAGTCAACCCGGGACTAGCGGGAGCAATGAGCAGTTCTTC. This chain links TRBV5-1 with TRBJ2-1; TRBD2 matches 14 bases. The CDR3 spans 16 residues. Germline trimming cut 5 bases from V and 6 bases from J; bases unmatched to any gene: 7. In germline, CDR1 is SGHRS, CDR2 YFSETQ.

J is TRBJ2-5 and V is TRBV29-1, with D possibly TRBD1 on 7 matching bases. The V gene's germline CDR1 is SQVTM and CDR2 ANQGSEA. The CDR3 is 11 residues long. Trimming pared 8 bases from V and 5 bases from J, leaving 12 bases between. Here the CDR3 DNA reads TGCAGCTTAGCAGGGGGGGAGACCCAGTACTTC. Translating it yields CSLAGGETQYF.

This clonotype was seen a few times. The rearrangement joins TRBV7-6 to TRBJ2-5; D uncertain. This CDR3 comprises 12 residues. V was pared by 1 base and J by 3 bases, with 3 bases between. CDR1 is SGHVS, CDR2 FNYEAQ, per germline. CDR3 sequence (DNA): TGTGCCAGCAGCTTAGGTGAAGAGACCCAGTACTTC. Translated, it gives CASSLGEETQYF.

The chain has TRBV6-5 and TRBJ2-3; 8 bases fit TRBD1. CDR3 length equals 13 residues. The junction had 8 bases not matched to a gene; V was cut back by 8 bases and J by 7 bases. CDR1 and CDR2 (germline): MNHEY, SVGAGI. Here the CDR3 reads CASGFTGGHTQYF. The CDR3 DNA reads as TGTGCCAGCGGTTTTACAGGGGGGCATACGCAGTATTTT.

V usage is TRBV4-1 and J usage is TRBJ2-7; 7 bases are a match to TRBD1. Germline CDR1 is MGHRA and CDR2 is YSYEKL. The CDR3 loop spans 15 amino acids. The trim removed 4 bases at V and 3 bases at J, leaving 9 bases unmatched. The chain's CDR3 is CASSPFQGVDYEQYF. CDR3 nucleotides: TGCGCCAGCAGCCCGTTCCAGGGGGTTGACTACGAGCAGTACTTC.

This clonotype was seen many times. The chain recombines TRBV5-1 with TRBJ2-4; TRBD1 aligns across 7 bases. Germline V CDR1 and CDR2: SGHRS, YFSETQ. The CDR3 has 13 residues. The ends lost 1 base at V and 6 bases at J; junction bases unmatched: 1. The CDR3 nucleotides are TGCGCCAGCAGCTTGAGGGACAGAAACATTCAGTACTTC. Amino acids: CASSLRDRNIQYF. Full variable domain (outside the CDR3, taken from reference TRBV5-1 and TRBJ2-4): KAGVTQTPRYLIKTRGQQVTLSCSPISGHRSVSWYQQTPGQGLQFLFEYFSETQRNKGNFPGRFSGRQFSNSRSEMNVSTLELGDSALYLCASSLRDRNIQYFGAGTRLSVL.

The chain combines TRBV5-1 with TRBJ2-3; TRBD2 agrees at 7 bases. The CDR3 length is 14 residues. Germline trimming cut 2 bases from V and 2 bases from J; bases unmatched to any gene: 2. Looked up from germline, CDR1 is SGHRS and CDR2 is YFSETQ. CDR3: CASSLGLVTDTQYF. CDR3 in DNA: TGCGCCAGCAGCTTAGGACTAGTCACAGATACGCAGTATTTT.

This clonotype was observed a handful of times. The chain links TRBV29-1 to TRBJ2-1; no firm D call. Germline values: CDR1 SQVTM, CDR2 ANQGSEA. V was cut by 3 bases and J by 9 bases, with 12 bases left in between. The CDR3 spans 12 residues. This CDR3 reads CSVDKATGEQFF. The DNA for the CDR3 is TGCAGCGTTGATAAGGCTACTGGTGAGCAGTTCTTC.

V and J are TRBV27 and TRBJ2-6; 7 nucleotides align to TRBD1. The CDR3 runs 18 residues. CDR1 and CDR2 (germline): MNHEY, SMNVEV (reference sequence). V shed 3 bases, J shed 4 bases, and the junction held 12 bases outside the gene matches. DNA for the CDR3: TGTGCCAGCAGTTTGGCCGGGACAGAGGTAAGCGGGGCCAACGTCCTGACTTTC. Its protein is CASSLAGTEVSGANVLTF.

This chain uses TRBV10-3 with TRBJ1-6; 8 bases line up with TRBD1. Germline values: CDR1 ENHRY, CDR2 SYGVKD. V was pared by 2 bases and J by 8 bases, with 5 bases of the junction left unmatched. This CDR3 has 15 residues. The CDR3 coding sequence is TGTGCCATCAGTGAGGGGTCGACAGGGGATTCACCCCTCCACTTT. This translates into CAISEGSTGDSPLHF.

The CDR3 is CASSLDAGGSTDTQYF. Here the CDR3 DNA reads TGCGCCAGCAGCTTGGATGCGGGGGGGAGCACAGATACGCAGTATTTT. The genes are TRBV5-1 and TRBJ2-3; 9 positions agree with TRBD2. CDR3 length: 16 residues. Trimming cost V 0 bases and J 0 bases; bases outside gene matches: 2. CDR1 SGHRS and CDR2 YFSETQ come from the germline V gene.

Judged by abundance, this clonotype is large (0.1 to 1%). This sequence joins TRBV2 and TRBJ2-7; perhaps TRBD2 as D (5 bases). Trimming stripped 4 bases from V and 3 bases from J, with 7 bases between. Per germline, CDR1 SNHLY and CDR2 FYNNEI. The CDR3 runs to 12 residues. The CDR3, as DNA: TGTGCCAGCAGTGTGAGGGACTACGAGCAGTACTTC. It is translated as CASSVRDYEQYF. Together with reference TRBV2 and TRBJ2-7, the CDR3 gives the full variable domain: EPEVTQTPSHQVTQMGQEVILRCVPISNHLYFYWYRQILGQKVEFLVSFYNNEISEKSEIFDDQFSVERPDGSNFTLKIRSTKLEDSAMYFCASSVRDYEQYFGPGTRLTVT.

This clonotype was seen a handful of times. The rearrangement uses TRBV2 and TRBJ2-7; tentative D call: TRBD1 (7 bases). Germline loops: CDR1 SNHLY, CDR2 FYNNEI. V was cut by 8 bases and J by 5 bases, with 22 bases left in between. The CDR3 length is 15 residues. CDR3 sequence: CASAPLPGGLHEQYF. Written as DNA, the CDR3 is TGTGCCAGCGCCCCCCTACCAGGGGGACTCCACGAGCAGTACTTC.

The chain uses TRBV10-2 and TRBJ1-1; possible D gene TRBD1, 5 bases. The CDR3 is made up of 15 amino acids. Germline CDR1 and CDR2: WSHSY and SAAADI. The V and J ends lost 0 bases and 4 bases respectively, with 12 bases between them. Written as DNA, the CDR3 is TGCGCCAGCAGTGAGTCGTCGAGGGGAGGCACTGAAGCTTTCTTT. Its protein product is CASSESSRGGTEAFF.